The TCR beta chain described here comes from a study of CD8+ T cells in alopecia areata. Study-level information: Among treated patients, oral tofacitinib was administered at 5 to 10 mg twice daily.

It was cDNA, reverse transcribed from extracted RNA, that served as the sequencing template. Profiling relied on immunoSEQ multiplex PCR, and the TCRdb table lists in-frame clones only, not all of them. The sample lists about 290,000 clones, 58% seen once, with around 1.7% in the top ten. Regarding treatment: oral pan-JAK inhibitor, 5-10 mg twice daily. The sample in question was CD4+ T cells sorted from blood, obtained at week 24, from a patient treated with tofacitinib. This receptor was obtained from a human donor with alopecia areata.

CDR3 nucleotides: TGCAGCGTTGGAGTTAGCAATCAGCCCCAGCATTTT. Protein product: CSVGVSNQPQHF. The chain carries TRBV29-1 and TRBJ1-5; D call uncertain. In germline, CDR1 is SQVTM, CDR2 ANQGSEA. The CDR3 has 12 residues. Trimming removed 4 bases from V and 0 bases from J, with 4 bases in between.